Following are 3 T cell receptor beta chains from one sample sequenced in a study of blood T cell repertoires in COVID-19. TCRdb keeps only in-frame clones here, not all; method: immunoSEQ multiplex PCR. The sample shows about 380,000 clones, about 90% of them seen only once. The sample comprised PBMCs or T cells enriched from blood (not recorded which). These receptors originate from a woman aged 25 to 39 who had recovered from COVID-19.

Points on this clone: One end of the junction does not line up with germline, which may come from a read error. V is TRBV27 and J is TRBJ1-6; no firm D call. The germline V gene encodes CDR1 MNHEY and CDR2 SMNVEV (reference sequence). This CDR3 has 9 residues. The CDR3 sequence is CASRGRGFF. The CDR3 bases are TGTGCCAGCAGGGGCCGAGGGTTCTTT.

This clone occurred once. The chain has TRBV19 and TRBJ1-4, with a weak D call TRBD1 (5 bases). Germline V gives CDR1 LNHDA, CDR2 SQIVND (reference sequence). This CDR3 comprises 11 residues. Trimming pared 4 bases from V and 13 bases from J, leaving 10 bases between. CDR3 loop: CASSTRAGLFF. The CDR3 DNA sequence: TGTGCCAGTAGTACCAGGGCCGGACTGTTTTTT.

This chain connects TRBV6-1 to TRBJ1-5; 10 bases fit TRBD1. Germline lookup yields CDR1 MNHNS and CDR2 SASEGT. The CDR3 is 15 amino acids. J gave up 6 bases and V 3 bases, and 5 bases lay outside the gene matches. The CDR3 protein is CASSDETGGFQPQHF. In DNA form, the CDR3 reads TGTGCCAGCAGTGATGAGACAGGGGGCTTTCAGCCCCAGCATTTT.